The rows below give T cell receptor beta chains drawn from one sample of a study of identical twins. Using its own MiXCR run on the 5' RACE reads, TCRdb lists one record per CDR3 protein. The sample contains 250,000 to 350,000 distinct CDR3 sequences, roughly 9.7% of which appear only once. This same sample was also part of a study on yellow fever vaccine responses in identical twins.

Sequencing input: CD8+ T cells sorted from blood. Receptors originate from a woman aged 18-30 years in good health. CDR3s include the opening cysteine and the closing phenylalanine or tryptophan. The D gene is left open where the match is weak. Rows may omit the clone size; those that give it use once, few, many or a size class.

D gene: NA; J gene: TRBJ2-3; clone size: NA; V gene: TRBV6-5; CDR3 DNA: TGTGCCAGCAGTACCTCCGGGGATACGCAGTATTTT; CDR3 protein: CASSTSGDTQYF
D gene: TRBD2; J gene: TRBJ2-7; clone size: NA; V gene: TRBV19; CDR3 DNA: TGTGCCAGTAGTATCGGCGGGAGGGTATACGAGCAGTACTTC; CDR3 protein: CASSIGGRVYEQYF
D gene: NA; J gene: TRBJ1-5; clone size: NA; V gene: TRBV21-1; CDR3 DNA: TGTGCCAGCAGCAAAGCGCGCCGCCGGGACAGTGGGCCCCAGCATTTT; CDR3 protein: CASSKARRRDSGPQHF
D gene: TRBD1; J gene: TRBJ2-1; clone size: many; V gene: TRBV24-1; CDR3 DNA: TGTGCCACCAGTGATCTGGGACAGGGGGTGATCAATGAGCAGTTCTTC; CDR3 protein: CATSDLGQGVINEQFF
D gene: NA; J gene: TRBJ2-3; clone size: many; V gene: TRBV5-6; CDR3 DNA: TGTGCCAGCACCCCAATTGGGGGAGAAGCGGATACGCAGTATTTT; CDR3 protein: CASTPIGGEADTQYF
D gene: NA; J gene: TRBJ2-1; clone size: few; V gene: TRBV20-1; CDR3 DNA: TGCAGTGCTAGAGACTGGGCAGACAATGAGCAGTTCTTC; CDR3 protein: CSARDWADNEQFF
D gene: NA; J gene: TRBJ1-1; clone size: few; V gene: TRBV20-1; CDR3 DNA: TGCAGTGCCCTGACATTTGGTAACACTGAAGCTTTCTTT; CDR3 protein: CSALTFGNTEAFF
D gene: NA; J gene: TRBJ2-1; clone size: few; V gene: TRBV6-6; CDR3 DNA: TGTGCCAGCAGTTACACTCAGAGAACGGGGCAGTTCTTC; CDR3 protein: CASSYTQRTGQFF
D gene: NA; J gene: TRBJ2-2; clone size: many; V gene: TRBV6-2/TRBV6-3; CDR3 DNA: TGTGCCAGCACTACCGGGACATTAAACACCGGGGAGCTGTTTTTT; CDR3 protein: CASTTGTLNTGELFF
D gene: TRBD1; J gene: TRBJ1-2; clone size: NA; V gene: TRBV28; CDR3 DNA: TGTGCCAGCACCCTGACAGGGATAGATGGCTACACCTTC; CDR3 protein: CASTLTGIDGYTF
D gene: NA; J gene: TRBJ2-6; clone size: few; V gene: TRBV29-1; CDR3 DNA: TGCAGCGTTGAATTCCTCGAATCTAGGGAGGCTGGGGCCAACGTCCTGACTTTC; CDR3 protein: CSVEFLESREAGANVLTF
D gene: NA; J gene: TRBJ1-1; clone size: many; V gene: TRBV7-8; CDR3 DNA: TGTGCCAGCAGCTTAGCTGGGGGGGGGACTGAAGCTTTCTTT; CDR3 protein: CASSLAGGGTEAFF
D gene: NA; J gene: TRBJ2-1; clone size: many; V gene: TRBV5-1; CDR3 DNA: TGCGCCAGCAGCCCCCTGACTGATGAGCAGTTCTTC; CDR3 protein: CASSPLTDEQFF
D gene: TRBD2; J gene: TRBJ2-1; clone size: many; V gene: TRBV2; CDR3 DNA: TGTGCCAGCAGTGAAGCGGGAGGGGTGGATGAGCAGTTCTTC; CDR3 protein: CASSEAGGVDEQFF
D gene: NA; J gene: TRBJ2-7; clone size: many; V gene: TRBV29-1; CDR3 DNA: TGCAGCGTTGAATTCTCAACGGGACCCGACTACGAGCAGTACTTC; CDR3 protein: CSVEFSTGPDYEQYF
D gene: NA; J gene: TRBJ2-3; clone size: few; V gene: TRBV9; CDR3 DNA: TGTGCCAGCAGCGTGTTCCGACGACTAGACCGCACAGATACGCAGTATTTT; CDR3 protein: CASSVFRRLDRTDTQYF